This T cell receptor beta chain was retrieved from a study of Ad26.COV2.S vaccination and SARS-CoV-2 variants. Looking at the study overall: Ad26.COV2.S arm of COV1001 included the donor.

Treatment of the sample: about 20 received Ad26.COV2.S at low or high dose, single or two shots; several received placebo; per-sample allocation not given. Material that was analyzed had been drawn on day 63 after the first vaccine or placebo injection. Libraries were prepared by immunoSEQ multiplex PCR; TCRdb keeps only in-frame clonotypes and omits some of them. The sample shows around 450,000 clones, over 75% of them seen only once. V dropped 0 bases and J dropped 8 bases, with 19 bases sitting between them. Germline lookup yields CDR1 MDHEN and CDR2 SYDVKM. The length of the CDR3 is 16 residues. This clone was picked up one time.

Sample: peripheral blood, taken in a trial of Ad26.COV2.S vaccine versus placebo. The TCR sequence derives from a person aged 18 to 59 who received the Ad26.COV2.S COVID-19 vaccine or a placebo. This chain links TRBV28 with TRBJ1-1, with a tentative D call TRBD1 (6 bases). The CDR3 reads CASSLWGGGRVLEAFF. The DNA of the CDR3 is TGTGCCAGCAGTTTATGGGGTGGGGGGCGCGTCTTAGAAGCTTTCTTT.